This TCR beta chain was captured in a study of CXCR3-negative and CXCR3-positive naive CD8 T cells. Whole-study results and caveats: TRBV-TRBJ usage was similar across naive CXCR3 subsets but distinct in memory cells. Diversity in memory CD8+ cells fell much lower than the comparably high levels seen in both naive subsets.

The TRB cDNA libraries were prepared by 5' RACE with UMI labels. TCRdb processed the 5' RACE reads again and assigns one entry to each CDR3 protein, with no DNA. The specimen's table records about 40,000 distinct CDR3 sequences. On this clonotype: Antigen unknown.

Sample: memory CD8+ T cells from blood. This TCR came from a human donor in good health. Some clones in this sample may be carry-over from other donors' samples.

The CDR3 spells CDSSPSQAEQFF. The V gene is TRBV4-2, the J gene TRBJ2-1; the D call from TCRdb, TRBD1, cannot be confirmed without DNA. Germline loops: CDR1 LGHNA, CDR2 YNFKEQ. This CDR3 has 12 amino acids.